The sequence of this T cell receptor beta chain was determined in a study of tumor-infiltrating lymphocytes in oesophageal squamous cell carcinoma. By proportion, this clonotype is medium-sized. The CDR3 has 14 residues. V lost 8 bases and J lost 0; bases outside the gene matches: 4. Germline lookup yields CDR1 MDHEN and CDR2 SYDVKM. TCRdb passed the PCR reads through MiXCR, listing each CDR3 protein once. The data hold roughly 20,000 distinct CDR3 sequences, with over 40% observed a single time. The source material was normal esophageal tissue next to the tumor. The genes are TRBV28 and TRBJ1-3; TRBD1 matches 7 bases. This clonotype was obtained from a male donor with esophageal squamous cell carcinoma. CDR3 sequence: CASGRDSSGNTIYF. CDR3 sequence (DNA): TGTGCCAGCGGCCGGGACAGCTCTGGAAACACCATATATTTT. Based on the CDR3 plus reference TRBV28 and TRBJ1-3, the full variable domain is DVKVTQSSRYLVKRTGEKVFLECVQDMDHENMFWYRQDPGLGLRLIYFSYDVKMKEKGDIPEGYSVSREKKERFSLILESASTNQTSMYLCASGRDSSGNTIYFGEGSWLTVV.